The 3 T cell receptor beta chains given below trace back to one sample, sequenced in a study of blood T cells in healthy people across ages (dated by TCRdb to between 2015 and 2016). The library was prepared using 5' RACE. These reads were obtained on an Illumina HiSeq 2500. A second 7 to 11 cycle PCR used a sample-barcoded 5' primer and a J-beta primer mix. TCRdb passed the public sequencing reads through fastp at Q25 and MiXCR, retaining productive beta sequences. CDR3 protein sequences are deduplicated, and each keeps its most common genes and DNA. The sample contains about 1.8 million distinct CDR3 sequences, roughly 49% of them found a single time. The ten largest clonotypes hold roughly 2.1% of the sample. What was sequenced was blood. These receptors all come from a woman aged 40-49 years in good health.

This clonotype was picked up a small number of times. This sequence joins TRBV6-4 and TRBJ2-1, with 7 nucleotides matching TRBD1. V shed 9 bases, J shed 6 bases, and the junction held 2 bases outside the gene matches. This CDR3 is built from 11 residues. The germline V gene has CDR1 MRHNA and CDR2 SNTAGT. The CDR3 sequence is CARGGCNEQFF. CDR3 DNA sequence: TGTGCCAGAGGGGGCTGCAATGAGCAGTTCTTC.

J is TRBJ1-6 and V is TRBV4-1; TRBD1 matches at 9 bases. The CDR3 has 15 amino acids. Looked up from germline, CDR1 is MGHRA and CDR2 is YSYEKL. V dropped 0 bases and J dropped 9; count of bases not matched to a gene: 3. CDR3 coding DNA: TGCGCCAGCAGCCAAGAAGGGACAGGGATTTCACCCCTCCACTTT. Its protein product is CASSQEGTGISPLHF.

The V gene is TRBV6-6, the J gene TRBJ1-6; D uncertain. The germline V gene encodes CDR1 MNHNY and CDR2 SVGAGI (reference sequence). The CDR3 runs to 14 residues. With 6 bases removed from V and 9 bases from J, the gap between germline ends came to 15 bases. The CDR3 DNA sequence: TGTGCCAGCAGAATTAGGGATTCGGGTTCACCCCTCCACTTT. Its protein is CASRIRDSGSPLHF.